This TCR beta chain was documented in a study of cytomegalovirus exposure and HLA in healthy donors. The PCR was carried out with 60 Vbeta primers and 13 Jbeta primers. As originally analysed: A later analysis counted 80 million or so unique TCR beta chains, 9.5 million to 12 million shared. Data came from immunoSEQ multiplex PCR; TCRdb stores just in-frame clones and leaves some out. The DNA was the basis for D and trimming; V, J and clone size are from that table. The repertoire holds 100,000 to 150,000 clones, with around 72% as singletons. Donors sampled were nominally healthy, though unrecorded immune exposures were likely. Study conclusions and caveats: Data from an earlier analysis indicated that most TCR beta V segments were productive either about 87% or about 30% of the time.

Germline CDR1 and CDR2: MNHEY and SVGAGI. The CDR3 contains 13 residues. V lost 5 bases and J lost 9, with 15 bases in between. In the case of this clone: Antigen: not known.

The sequence came from a man younger than 40 in good health and CMV-seronegative. Sequenced sample: PBMCs. The chain employs TRBV6-5 and TRBJ2-3; maybe TRBD1 (6 bases). The CDR3 loop is CASSGGLDGTQYF. The DNA of the CDR3 is TGTGCCAGCAGTGGGGGCCTGGACGGAACGCAGTATTTT.